A single sample is the source of the 4 T cell receptor beta chains below, sequenced in a study of blood T cell repertoires in COVID-19. Produced via immunoSEQ multiplex PCR; TCRdb's table is partial and in-frame only. The sample has 150,000 or so clones; around 85% are singletons. Sequencing input: peripheral blood. The receptor set was obtained from a man between 60 and 70 years old with COVID-19, enrolled during active disease.

This clone was found once. The chain has TRBV7-3 and TRBJ2-2; D is perhaps TRBD2 (6 bases). Germline V gene lookup returns CDR1 SGHTA and CDR2 FQGTGA. Trimming cost V 5 bases and J 0 bases, with 13 bases left between them. This CDR3 contains 16 residues. The CDR3 spells CASSLRDSTNTGELFF. CDR3 coding DNA: TGTGCCAGCAGCCTCAGGGACTCCACGAACACCGGGGAGCTGTTTTTT.

Note on this clone: It is unclear where the CDR3 begins or ends on the DNA, so no DNA is shown, and the CDR3 is as TCRdb lists it. The chain recombines TRBV18 with TRBJ2-1; the D call of TRBD2 is as the table states it, not checked on the DNA. With termini counted, the CDR3 has 12 amino acids. CDR1 KGHSH and CDR2 LQKENI come from the germline V gene. This CDR3 is CASSLQRNEQFF.

The chain recombines TRBV7-9 with TRBJ1-1; D not resolved. The CDR3 consists of 13 residues. Trimming removed 2 bases at V and 1 base at J, with 5 bases between. Germline CDR1 SEHNR, CDR2 FQNEAQ (reference sequence). The CDR3 DNA sequence: TGTGCCAGCAGCTTATGGCAGAACACTGAAGCTTTCTTT. Residues: CASSLWQNTEAFF.

The chain uses TRBV29-1 and TRBJ1-2; 7 bases line up with TRBD1. CDR3 size: 13 residues. After removal of 3 bases from V and 4 bases from J, the junction contained 5 bases not matched to a gene. Per the germline V gene, CDR1 is SQVTM and CDR2 is ANQGSEA. CDR3 in DNA: TGCAGCGTTGACCTCGGGACAGTCTATGGCTACACCTTC. The encoded protein is CSVDLGTVYGYTF.